Below, 2 T cell receptor beta chains from the same sample are listed, as sequenced in a study of identical twins. TCRdb re-called the 5' RACE reads through MiXCR, storing one row per CDR3 protein. The table includes about 920,000 distinct CDR3 sequences, 9% to 15% detected once. The same sample was also studied in work on yellow fever vaccine responses in identical twins.

Input material: PBMCs. These receptor sequences come from a woman under 30 in good health.

This chain uses TRBV21-1 with TRBJ2-7. TRBV21-1 is a listed pseudogene. The CDR3 extends over 14 amino acids. The CDR3 loop reads CASSKGPASYEQYV. As DNA, the CDR3 is TGTGCCAGCAGCAAAGGTCCAGCCTCCTACGAGCAGTACGTC.

This rearrangement joins TRBV11-2 to TRBJ2-3; 9 nucleotides agree with TRBD2. Per germline, CDR1 SGHAT and CDR2 FQNNGV. Trimming cost V 5 bases and J 3 bases; bases outside gene matches: 15. The CDR3 has 18 residues. The CDR3 DNA reads as TGTGCCAGCAGCGAACAGATATTAGCGGGAGCGCCTACAGATACGCAGTATTTT. Translated, it gives CASSEQILAGAPTDTQYF.